This record looks at one T cell receptor beta chain sequence and its context. The CDR3 is 15 amino acids. V shed 1 base and J shed 5 bases, with 15 bases lying between them. The germline V gene encodes CDR1 SGDLS and CDR2 YYNGEE. These data originate in a study of blood T cell repertoires in COVID-19. Study in general: There were acute and convalescent COVID-19 samples, and they came from the United States, Italy and Spain. The cDNA or gDNA used as material had been derived from T cells, B-cell-depleted T cells, or PBMCs.

In the study's own analysis: Estimated nucleated cell counts came from reference gene primer amplification. Repertoires were generated with immunoSEQ multiplex PCR, while TCRdb's copy carries only in-frame clones and drops some. V and J calls and clone size are copied from that table; D and trimming were computed from the DNA. The sample holds over 150,000 clones, around four fifths seen once. The clonotype was recovered from a woman aged 80 or over with acute or convalescent COVID-19. Sequenced sample: peripheral blood. The chain uses TRBV9 and TRBJ1-1; no definite D call. Written as DNA, the CDR3 is TGTGCCAGCAGCGTAAGAGAAACAGCAAGGACTGAAGCTTTCTTT. Translated, it gives CASSVRETARTEAFF.